Below are 2 T cell receptor beta chains sequenced from a single sample in a study of breast tumors, draining lymph nodes, adjacent tissues. The lymph nodes were axillary draining lymph nodes from breast cancer patients. TCRdb reanalysed the multiplex PCR reads using MiXCR and keeps one entry per CDR3 protein. This sample has about 180,000 distinct CDR3 sequences, with 25% to 40% found just once. Sequenced material: axillary lymph node tissue. The receptor source for this set is a female donor with breast cancer. Some clones in this sample may be carry-over from other donors' samples.

About this clonotype itself: A much larger clone differs from this one at a single base, so this may be a read error. V and J are TRBV3-1 and TRBJ2-2; D is unclear. Germline values: CDR1 LGHDT, CDR2 YNNKEL (reference sequence). The CDR3 contains 12 residues. As DNA, the CDR3 is TGTGCCTGCAGCATGGTGGCCGGGGAGCTGTTTTTT. As protein: CACSMVAGELFF.

The chain employs TRBV6-5 and TRBJ1-2, with D possibly being TRBD1 (5 bases). Germline-derived CDR1 and CDR2 are MNHEY and SVGAGI. This CDR3 region has 15 residues. V was trimmed by 5 bases and J by 1 base, leaving 14 bases between them. The CDR3 DNA sequence: TGTGCCAGCAGTCCACGACAGAACCGTAACTATGGCTACACCTTC. Its protein is CASSPRQNRNYGYTF.